This passage covers 23 T cell receptor beta chains from one sample sequenced in a study of blood T cell repertoires in COVID-19. Measured with immunoSEQ multiplex PCR; TCRdb has only the in-frame clones, and not every one. The table has about 130,000 clones, around 83% seen once. The sample consisted of peripheral blood. These receptors came from a human donor in a cohort sampled during active COVID-19.

V and J are TRBV9 and TRBJ2-5; 9 positions match TRBD2. The CDR3 spans 18 residues. Germline trimming cut 0 bases from V and 3 bases from J; bases unmatched to any gene: 12. Germline-derived CDR1 and CDR2 are SGDLS and YYNGEE. CDR3 in amino acids: CASSVAGRAGGPEETQYF. CDR3 in DNA: TGTGCCAGCAGCGTAGCTGGCCGCGCGGGGGGGCCAGAAGAGACCCAGTACTTC.

The V and J genes are TRBV2 and TRBJ2-3, with D perhaps TRBD1 (5 bases). V lost 6 bases to trimming and J lost 2 bases, with 12 bases between them. Per germline, CDR1 SNHLY and CDR2 FYNNEI. The CDR3 length is 14 residues. This chain's CDR3 is CASRIRQLTDTQYF. CDR3 nucleotide sequence: TGTGCCAGCAGGATCCGACAGCTCACAGATACGCAGTATTTT. Full variable domain (rest looked up from reference TRBV2 and TRBJ2-3): EPEVTQTPSHQVTQMGQEVILRCVPISNHLYFYWYRQILGQKVEFLVSFYNNEISEKSEIFDDQFSVERPDGSNFTLKIRSTKLEDSAMYFCASRIRQLTDTQYFGPGTRLTVL.

This chain connects TRBV7-9 to TRBJ2-3; 7 nucleotides line up with TRBD2. Losses at the gene ends were 4 bases for V and 3 bases for J; bases not matched to a gene: 4. This CDR3 region has 14 residues. Germline assignment: CDR1 SEHNR and CDR2 FQNEAQ (reference sequence). The CDR3 region is CASSSWTSTDTQYF. DNA for the CDR3: TGTGCCAGCAGCTCGTGGACTAGTACAGATACGCAGTATTTT.

This clone was detected once. V gene TRBV7-2 combines with J gene TRBJ2-5; 7 bases map to TRBD2. The CDR3 covers 15 residues. The V and J ends lost 4 bases and 2 bases, in that order; junction bases with no gene match: 7. Looked up from germline, CDR1 is SGHTA and CDR2 is FQGNSA. The CDR3 coding sequence is TGTGCCAGCAGCTCGGTAGCGGGTAGACAAGAGACCCAGTACTTC. This translates into CASSSVAGRQETQYF.

This chain uses TRBV7-9 with TRBJ2-5; possible D gene TRBD1, 6 bases. The ends were cut back, 4 bases at V and 5 bases at J, with 11 bases in the middle. Germline V gives CDR1 SEHNR, CDR2 FQNEAQ (reference sequence). The CDR3 length is 13 residues. The CDR3 protein is CASSSPGGETQYF. CDR3 DNA: TGTGCCAGCAGCTCCCCTGGGGGCGAGACCCAGTACTTC.

In DNA form, the CDR3 reads TGTGCCTGGAGGGGATCCACAGGGGGGGGAAGACTGTTTTTT. As protein: CAWRGSTGGGRLFF. This sequence joins TRBV30 and TRBJ1-4; 8 bases agree with TRBD1. The CDR3 runs to 14 residues. The V gene end was trimmed by 3 bases and the J gene end by 13 bases; junction bases not matched to a gene: 13. CDR1 and CDR2 from the germline V gene are GTSNPN and SVGIG (reference sequence).

The rearrangement uses TRBV6-5 and TRBJ2-1; 12 bases agree with TRBD2. Losses at the gene ends were 8 bases for V and 9 bases for J; bases not matched to a gene: 11. Germline loops: CDR1 MNHEY, CDR2 SVGAGI. The length of the CDR3 is 15 residues. CDR3 region: CASLTRASGRGEQFF. CDR3 nucleotide sequence: TGTGCCAGCTTGACTAGGGCTAGCGGGAGGGGTGAGCAGTTCTTC.

The chain recombines TRBV4-1 with TRBJ2-5, with 8 bases fitting TRBD2. Per germline, CDR1 MGHRA and CDR2 YSYEKL. With 1 base clipped from V and 2 bases from J, the junction kept 12 bases outside the gene matches. The CDR3 is 18 residues long. CDR3 in amino acids: CASSQGTSPPWGQETQYF. The CDR3 DNA is TGCGCCAGCAGCCAAGGGACTAGCCCACCGTGGGGGCAAGAGACCCAGTACTTC.

This rearrangement joins TRBV5-4 to TRBJ2-5; 14 nucleotides match TRBD2. CDR3 length: 16 residues. The germline V gene encodes CDR1 SGHNT and CDR2 YYREEE (reference sequence). The V gene end was trimmed by 4 bases and the J gene end by 5 bases; junction bases not matched to a gene: 7. CDR3 residues: CASSAMGLAGVETQYF. The CDR3 nucleotides read TGTGCCAGCAGCGCGATGGGACTAGCGGGAGTGGAGACCCAGTACTTC.

The chain carries TRBV29-1 and TRBJ2-2; possibly TRBD2 for D (5 bases). Germline V gives CDR1 SQVTM, CDR2 ANQGSEA. V lost 6 bases and J 7 bases, leaving 15 bases between the germline ends. The CDR3 has 13 residues. The CDR3 region is CSVRDGKIGELFF. The CDR3, as DNA: TGCAGCGTGAGAGACGGGAAGATCGGGGAGCTGTTTTTT.

The genes are TRBV25-1 and TRBJ2-1, with TRBD1 identical over 10 bases. This CDR3 is 15 amino acids long. Germline assignment: CDR1 MGHDK and CDR2 SYGVNS. V trimming: 6 bases; J trimming: 7 bases; junction bases outside the gene matches: 9. CDR3 sequence (DNA): TGTGCCAGCAGGGGACAGGGGCCAGCGTGGAATGAGCAGTTCTTC. The encoded protein is CASRGQGPAWNEQFF.

This chain connects TRBV3-1 (or the pseudogene TRBV3-2) to TRBJ1-5; D uncertain. V lost 0 bases and J lost 9, with 12 bases in between. The CDR3 loop spans 14 amino acids. Germline V CDR1 and CDR2: LGHDT, YNNKEL (reference sequence). The CDR3 is CASSQDPATGPQHF. The CDR3 DNA is TGTGCCAGCAGCCAAGATCCCGCCACCGGGCCCCAGCATTTT.

The V and J genes are TRBV23-1 and TRBJ1-5, with 7 bases lining up with TRBD1. TRBV23-1 is an ORF; its function is uncertain. The ends lost 9 bases at V and 4 bases at J; junction bases unmatched: 6. The CDR3 consists of 13 residues. Written as DNA, the CDR3 is TGCGCCAGTACAGGGGCTACGAATCAGCCCCAGCATTTT. It encodes CASTGATNQPQHF.

V gene TRBV5-1 combines with J gene TRBJ2-4; 7 positions agree with TRBD1. Trimming took 4 bases from V and 3 from J; bases not matched to a gene: 13. Germline CDR1 reads SGHRS; CDR2 reads YFSETQ. The CDR3 is 17 amino acids. In DNA form, the CDR3 reads TGCGCCAGCAGCCGCGACAGGGAAAGGATGGGCAAAAACATTCAGTACTTC. Residues: CASSRDRERMGKNIQYF.

V usage is TRBV5-8 and J usage is TRBJ1-1; D is ambiguous. Trimming stripped 6 bases from V and 2 bases from J, with 8 bases between. Germline V gives CDR1 SGHTS, CDR2 YDEGEE. The CDR3 covers 12 residues. This CDR3 is CASTRINTEAFF. The CDR3 bases are TGTGCCAGCACCAGGATAAACACTGAAGCTTTCTTT.

This clone was detected only a few times. The rearrangement uses TRBV2 and TRBJ2-3; 9 bases are a match to TRBD1. Germline CDR1 SNHLY, CDR2 FYNNEI. CDR3 size: 15 residues. V gave up 6 bases and J gave up 6 bases; unmatched junction bases: 10. In DNA form, the CDR3 reads TGTGCCAGCAGAAGAGACAGGGGGTTCTCGGATACGCAGTATTTT. The encoded protein is CASRRDRGFSDTQYF.

This clone has a count of ten or more. This rearrangement joins TRBV27 to TRBJ2-1; D is ambiguous. The V gene lost 3 bases and the J gene lost 3 bases, with 9 bases spanning the gap. This CDR3 is 14 amino acids long. CDR1 is MNHEY, CDR2 SMNVEV, per germline (reference sequence). This chain's CDR3 is CASSFSMSYNEQFF. The DNA for the CDR3 is TGTGCCAGCAGTTTTTCCATGAGCTACAATGAGCAGTTCTTC.

J is TRBJ1-2 and V is TRBV19; D possibly corresponds to TRBD1 (6 bases). Per the germline V gene, CDR1 is LNHDA and CDR2 is SQIVND (reference sequence). Trimming removed 8 bases at V and 4 bases at J, with 17 bases between. The CDR3 has 14 residues. The DNA for the CDR3 is TGTGCCAGTGGAACAGGGACGGATTTCTATGGCTACACCTTC. It encodes CASGTGTDFYGYTF.

In this sample, this clone turned up once. The CDR3 sequence: CASIVRLAGKGVEFF. The CDR3 nucleotides are TGTGCCAGTATAGTTAGACTAGCGGGAAAAGGGGTAGAGTTCTTC. The V call is TRBV19, the J call TRBJ2-1, with 11 bases lining up with TRBD2. Trimming removed 7 bases from V and 14 bases from J; junction bases left unmatched: 16. This CDR3 is built from 15 residues. CDR1 and CDR2 (germline): LNHDA, SQIVND (reference sequence).

V gene TRBV19 combines with J gene TRBJ2-7, with D perhaps matching TRBD2 (6 bases). Germline CDR1 and CDR2: LNHDA and SQIVND (reference sequence). CDR3 length: 13 residues. Deletions cut 1 base from V and 6 bases from J, with 10 bases between. In DNA, the CDR3 is TGTGCCAGTAGTATAGGGAGGGGAAGCGAGCAGTACGTC. As protein: CASSIGRGSEQYV.

The rearrangement links TRBV19 to TRBJ1-5, with a tentative D call TRBD1 (6 bases). CDR1 and CDR2 (germline): LNHDA, SQIVND (reference sequence). Trimming shortened V by 8 bases and J by 3 bases, and 14 bases separated the two germline ends. This CDR3 contains 14 residues. CDR3 region: CASDIRDTNQPQHF. As DNA, the CDR3 is TGTGCCAGTGACATCCGGGACACCAATCAGCCCCAGCATTTT. Complete variable domain (other parts from reference TRBV19 and TRBJ1-5): DGGITQSPKYLFRKEGQNVTLSCEQNLNHDAMYWYRQDPGQGLRLIYYSQIVNDFQKGDIAEGYSVSREKKESFPLTVTSAQKNPTAFYLCASDIRDTNQPQHFGDGTRLSIL.

This CDR3 reads CASRQTSASYNEQFF. CDR3 sequence (DNA): TGTGCCAGCCGCCAGACTAGCGCATCCTACAATGAGCAGTTCTTC. The rearrangement links TRBV11-3 to TRBJ2-1; 8 bases map to TRBD2. Looked up from germline, CDR1 is SGHNT and CDR2 is YENEEA. The CDR3 loop spans 15 amino acids. J lost 1 base, V lost 8 bases, and 7 bases had no gene match. Combining the CDR3 with reference TRBV11-3 and TRBJ2-1 gives the whole variable domain EAGVVQSPRYKIIEKKQPVAFWCNPISGHNTLYWYLQNLGQGPELLIRYENEEAVDDSQLPKDRFSAERLKGVDSTLKIQPAELGDSAVYLCASRQTSASYNEQFFGPGTRLTVL.

This sequence joins TRBV5-6 and TRBJ1-1; D is unresolved. The length of the CDR3 is 15 residues. The germline V gene encodes CDR1 SGHDT and CDR2 YYEEEE. With 5 bases removed from V and 4 bases from J, the gap between germline ends came to 18 bases. CDR3 sequence (DNA): TGTGCCAGCAGTGCCCCGGGTCAAATTCGCACTGAAGCTTTCTTT. Translating it yields CASSAPGQIRTEAFF. Full variable domain (remainder filled in from reference TRBV5-6 and TRBJ1-1): DAGVTQSPTHLIKTRGQQVTLRCSPKSGHDTVSWYQQALGQGPQFIFQYYEEEERQRGNFPDRFSGHQFPNYSSELNVNALLLGDSALYLCASSAPGQIRTEAFFGQGTRLTVV.